Listed here are 29 T cell receptor beta chains from one sample, sequenced in a study of blood T cells in healthy people across ages. A second PCR of roughly 7 to 11 cycles used a sample-barcoded 5' primer and a J-beta primer mix. TCRdb used MiXCR to reprocess the 5' RACE reads, holding one entry per CDR3 protein. The table shows 1.5 million to 2 million distinct CDR3 sequences, with about 50% occurring only once. Sequencing was carried out using blood. These receptors all come from a woman in her thirties or forties in good health.

J is TRBJ2-7 and V is TRBV7-9, with D perhaps matching TRBD1 (7 bases). Germline V gene lookup returns CDR1 SEHNR and CDR2 FQNEAQ (reference sequence). This CDR3 is built from 15 residues. V was pared by 4 bases and J by 7 bases, with 20 bases between. The CDR3 loop is CASSYQGGRYNEQYF. The DNA of the CDR3 is TGTGCCAGCAGCTATCAGGGGGGCCGTTACAATGAGCAGTACTTC.

In the case of this clonotype: The junction shows a germline mismatch at one end, possibly a read error. The rearrangement joins TRBV2 to TRBJ2-7, with a tentative D call TRBD1 (5 bases). CDR1 is SNHLY and CDR2 is FYNNEI in the germline V gene. CDR3 length equals 14 residues. For the CDR3, the DNA is TGTGCCGGCAGTCAGGGTCACCGCACCTACGAGCAGTACTTC. This codes for CAGSQGHRTYEQYF.

V usage is TRBV10-3 and J usage is TRBJ2-4, with a weak D call TRBD2 (5 bases). Germline V lookup: CDR1 ENHRY, CDR2 SYGVKD. The CDR3 sequence is 14 residues long. V was cut by 6 bases and J by 3 bases, with 12 bases left in between. The CDR3 DNA reads TGTGCCATCAGGGAGGCCTCGGGCAAAAACATTCAGTACTTC. It codes for CAIREASGKNIQYF.

This rearrangement joins TRBV6-2 or TRBV6-3 to TRBJ2-5; 8 bases line up with TRBD2. The CDR3 runs to 16 residues. J lost 5 bases, V lost 4 bases, and 12 bases had no gene match. The V gene's germline CDR1 is MNHEY and CDR2 SVGEGT. This CDR3 is CASSSPELLAEETQYF. CDR3 nucleotides: TGTGCCAGCAGTTCCCCTGAGTTACTAGCGGAGGAGACCCAGTACTTC.

V is TRBV27 and J is TRBJ1-2; D might be TRBD1 (6 bases). Germline V lookup: CDR1 MNHEY, CDR2 SMNVEV (reference sequence). The CDR3 has 15 amino acids. Trimming removed 4 bases at V and 6 bases at J, with 18 bases between. The CDR3 here is CASSSSPGGHNGYTF. As DNA, the CDR3 is TGTGCCAGCAGTTCATCCCCCGGGGGGCATAATGGCTACACCTTC.

The genes are TRBV7-9 and TRBJ2-1; D unclear. CDR1 SEHNR and CDR2 FQNEAQ come from the germline V gene (reference sequence). CDR3 length: 17 amino acids. With 3 bases removed from V and 4 bases from J, the gap between germline ends came to 19 bases. The CDR3 DNA reads TGTGCCAGCAGCTTGCTTAACGGCCAGATGATTTACAATGAGCAGTTCTTC. Translation gives CASSLLNGQMIYNEQFF.

This chain uses TRBV20-1 with TRBJ1-2, with D uncertain. The CDR3 has 14 amino acids. Germline CDR1 and CDR2: DFQATT and SNEGSKA (reference sequence). Trimming took 3 bases from V and 0 from J, leaving 11 bases between them. The CDR3 loop reads CSASIGPSNYGYTF. The CDR3 DNA sequence: TGCAGTGCTAGTATCGGACCGTCTAACTATGGCTACACCTTC.

The chain combines TRBV5-1 with TRBJ2-3; 8 bases are shared with TRBD1. The germline V gene encodes CDR1 SGHRS and CDR2 YFSETQ. CDR3 length: 16 residues. V shed 6 bases, J shed 2 bases, and the junction held 11 bases outside the gene matches. CDR3 amino acids: CASTPDTDRDTDTQYF. CDR3 in DNA: TGCGCCAGCACCCCTGATACGGACAGGGACACAGATACGCAGTATTTT.

This clonotype was observed a few times. The chain uses TRBV7-3 and TRBJ2-3, with TRBD1 as a possible D gene (6 bases). Germline CDR1 SGHTA, CDR2 FQGTGA. V lost 8 bases to trimming and J lost 2 bases, with 11 bases between them. The CDR3 sequence is 13 residues long. The CDR3 nucleotides read TGTGCCAGCTCCAAGGGGGTCACAGATACGCAGTATTTT. Translating it yields CASSKGVTDTQYF.

The V gene is TRBV20-1, the J gene TRBJ2-5; 14 bases fit TRBD2. Germline CDR1 is DFQATT and CDR2 is SNEGSKA (reference sequence). The J segment lost 4 bases and the V segment lost 6 bases, leaving 7 bases of the junction unmatched. The CDR3 has 15 residues. The CDR3 region is CSAEGTSGGPETQYF. In DNA, the CDR3 is TGCAGTGCGGAAGGGACTAGCGGGGGACCAGAGACCCAGTACTTC.

The CDR3 loop is CASSFNLGQGISGANVLTF. The CDR3 bases are TGTGCCAGCAGCTTCAACCTGGGACAGGGGATCTCTGGGGCCAACGTCCTGACTTTC. The chain combines TRBV11-3 with TRBJ2-6; 10 nucleotides align to TRBD1. J lost 0 bases, V lost 3 bases, and 8 bases had no gene match. There are 19 residues in the CDR3. CDR1 is SGHNT, CDR2 YENEEA, per germline.

This clonotype was observed a few times. DNA for the CDR3: TGTGCCAGCAGCTTAAGCGGACTAGCGGGGGAGGGTGAGCAGTTCTTC. It yields the protein CASSLSGLAGEGEQFF. The chain recombines TRBV7-3 with TRBJ2-1; TRBD2 matches 13 bases. Germline assignment: CDR1 SGHTA and CDR2 FQGTGA. Trimming at V came to 1 base and at J to 9 bases, leaving 6 bases not matched to a gene. The length of the CDR3 is 16 residues.

The chain combines TRBV5-6 with TRBJ1-5; TRBD1 aligns across 7 bases. V lost 3 bases to trimming and J lost 2 bases; unmatched junction nucleotides: 8. Germline CDR1 SGHDT, CDR2 YYEEEE. This CDR3 is built from 16 residues. CDR3 loop: CASSSYRGTGNQPQHF. In nucleotides, the CDR3 is TGTGCCAGCAGCTCATACAGGGGAACGGGCAATCAGCCCCAGCATTTT.

With regard to this clonotype: It may be a read error: a sequence one base away is much more abundant. This rearrangement joins TRBV12-3 or TRBV12-4 to TRBJ2-3; perhaps TRBD1 as D (5 bases). The V and J ends lost 5 bases and 3 bases respectively, with 12 bases between them. The CDR3 consists of 14 residues. CDR3 sequence (DNA): TGTGCCAGCAGTGTCCTCAGGGTAACAGATACGCAGTATTTT. Encoded protein: CASSVLRVTDTQYF.

The chain combines TRBV14 with TRBJ2-2; TRBD1 matches 9 bases. V lost 4 bases to trimming and J lost 2 bases; unmatched junction nucleotides: 14. Germline CDR1 SGHDN, CDR2 FVKESK. The CDR3 extends over 19 amino acids. CDR3 protein: CASSPSAGTGRFNTGELFF. CDR3 nucleotides: TGTGCCAGCAGCCCCTCCGCCGGGACAGGGCGTTTTAACACCGGGGAGCTGTTTTTT.

This clonotype appeared a few times. This rearrangement joins TRBV15 to TRBJ2-3; D is ambiguous. Trimming took 0 bases from V and 4 from J, leaving 8 bases between them. The V gene's germline CDR1 is LNHNV and CDR2 YYDKDF (reference sequence). CDR3 length: 14 residues. The CDR3 region has the DNA TGTGCCACCAGCAGAGATCCAGCCGCAGATACGCAGTATTTT. Its translation: CATSRDPAADTQYF.

This clonotype was seen just once. The chain couples TRBV20-1 to TRBJ1-5; D is possibly TRBD1 (5 bases). The ends were cut back, 5 bases at V and 4 bases at J, with 15 bases in the middle. In germline, CDR1 is DFQATT, CDR2 SNEGSKA (reference sequence). The CDR3 spans 14 residues. The CDR3 here is CSASVPGPNQPQHF. CDR3 DNA: TGCAGTGCTTCCGTACCGGGACCAAATCAGCCCCAGCATTTT.

With respect to this clonotype: An end of the junction does not agree with germline; a read error may underlie this. This chain joins TRBV7-7 and TRBJ2-5; D gene unclear. The CDR3 consists of 14 residues. Germline V gene lookup returns CDR1 SSHAT and CDR2 FNYEAQ (reference sequence). The CDR3 sequence: CASSLGNGPETQYF. CDR3 in DNA: TGTGCTAGCAGCTTAGGCAACGGCCCAGAGACCCAGTACTTC.

With regard to this clonotype: The junction departs from germline at one end; a sequencing error may be responsible. V is TRBV7-2 and J is TRBJ1-2, with 12 nucleotides matching TRBD1. Germline CDR1 and CDR2: SGHTA and FQGNSA. This CDR3 comprises 14 residues. As DNA, the CDR3 is TGTGCCAACAGCTTGGGACAGGGGGCGTCGGGCTACACCTTC. Its translation is CANSLGQGASGYTF.

Concerning this clonotype itself: At one of its ends the junction is not consistent with the germline gene, which may arise from a read error. CDR3 protein: CTSSLDSGSYEQYF. In DNA, the CDR3 is TGCACCAGCAGCTTGGACAGTGGGTCCTACGAGCAGTACTTC. J is TRBJ2-7 and V is TRBV5-1; perhaps TRBD1 as D (6 bases). Germline V lookup: CDR1 SGHRS, CDR2 YFSETQ. CDR3 size: 14 residues. Drawing the rest from reference TRBV5-1 and TRBJ2-7, the complete variable domain is KAGVTQTPRYLIKTRGQQVTLSCSPISGHRSVSWYQQTPGQGLQFLFEYFSETQRNKGNFPGRFSGRQFSNSRSEMNVSTLELGDSALYLCTSSLDSGSYEQYFGPGTRLTVT.

V is TRBV5-6 and J is TRBJ2-1, with D maybe TRBD1 (5 bases). CDR1 is SGHDT and CDR2 is YYEEEE in the germline V gene. This CDR3 comprises 17 residues. V dropped 2 bases and J dropped 10 bases, with 25 bases sitting between them. CDR3 DNA: TGTGCCAGCAGCTTAAACAGGAAGGCAGTCCACCGTGGAGAGCAGTTCTTC. This sequence encodes CASSLNRKAVHRGEQFF.

This chain links TRBV7-2 with TRBJ2-1; 10 nucleotides line up with TRBD2. The CDR3 totals 16 residues. With V trimmed by 2 bases and J by 4 bases, 5 bases remained unmatched. Germline CDR1 and CDR2: SGHTA and FQGNSA. CDR3 sequence: CASSLNAAGGYNEQFF. The CDR3 region has the DNA TGTGCCAGCAGCTTAAACGCAGCGGGGGGGTACAATGAGCAGTTCTTC.

This clonotype was found a few times. The CDR3 protein is CASSLLGTYNEQFF. CDR3 bases: TGTGCCAGCAGCTTACTTGGGACTTACAATGAGCAGTTCTTC. The chain employs TRBV7-8 and TRBJ2-1, with D maybe TRBD2 (6 bases). The CDR3 extends over 14 amino acids. CDR1 is SGHVS and CDR2 is FQNEAQ in the germline V gene. Trimming stripped 2 bases from V and 4 bases from J, with 9 bases between.

This clonotype showed up just a few times. The chain joins TRBV28 to TRBJ2-5; tentatively, D is TRBD1 (5 bases). V was pared by 8 bases and J by 2 bases, with 18 bases between. Germline-derived CDR1 and CDR2 are MDHEN and SYDVKM. CDR3 length equals 15 residues. The CDR3 sequence is CASSPQGIGQETQYF. CDR3 nucleotides: TGTGCCAGCTCGCCCCAGGGAATAGGGCAAGAGACCCAGTACTTC. Combining the CDR3 with reference TRBV28 and TRBJ2-5 gives the whole variable domain DVKVTQSSRYLVKRTGEKVFLECVQDMDHENMFWYRQDPGLGLRLIYFSYDVKMKEKGDIPEGYSVSREKKERFSLILESASTNQTSMYLCASSPQGIGQETQYFGPGTRLLVL.

This clonotype was detected ten times or more. The chain combines TRBV20-1 with TRBJ2-4; D might be TRBD2 (5 bases). The CDR3 has 14 amino acids. V gave up 8 bases and J gave up 7 bases, with 21 bases separating them. CDR1 and CDR2 (germline): DFQATT, SNEGSKA (reference sequence). CDR3 residues: CSRKGARGLNIQYF. The CDR3 DNA sequence: TGCAGTCGGAAAGGAGCACGGGGTTTGAACATTCAGTACTTC.

The CDR3 protein is CASSSGGGGLDIQYF. CDR3 in DNA: TGTGCCAGCAGCTCCGGAGGAGGGGGCTTGGACATTCAGTACTTC. The chain couples TRBV28 to TRBJ2-4; possible D gene TRBD1, 7 bases. CDR1 and CDR2 from the germline V gene are MDHEN and SYDVKM. Trimming removed 6 bases from V and 8 bases from J, with 20 bases in between. The length of the CDR3 is 15 residues.

The chain couples TRBV9 to TRBJ1-1; no clear D. The CDR3 consists of 12 residues. Trimming left V 4 bases short and J 7 bases short, with 11 bases between. CDR1 and CDR2 (germline): SGDLS, YYNGEE. This CDR3 reads CASSFRTDEAFF. CDR3 nucleotides: TGTGCCAGCAGCTTCCGGACCGATGAAGCTTTCTTT.

The V and J genes are TRBV6-2 or TRBV6-3 and TRBJ2-7; D might be TRBD1 or TRBD2, each matching 6 bases. The CDR3 is 14 residues long. CDR1 is MNHEY and CDR2 is SVGEGT in the germline V gene. The V gene lost 9 bases and the J gene lost 1 base, with 16 bases spanning the gap. The chain's CDR3 is CARKRGALSYEQYF. CDR3 in DNA: TGTGCCAGGAAAAGGGGGGCCCTTTCCTACGAGCAGTACTTC.

This clonotype has just a few counts. The genes are TRBV5-1 and TRBJ2-1; D is uncertain. The end of the DNA is better explained by TRBJ2-7, so the J call may be wrong. Per germline, CDR1 SGHRS and CDR2 YFSETQ. The CDR3 is 15 amino acids. The CDR3 nucleotides read TGCGCCAGCAGATCTCTCACAGCATCCTACAATGAGCAGTACTTC. It encodes CASRSLTASYNEQYF.